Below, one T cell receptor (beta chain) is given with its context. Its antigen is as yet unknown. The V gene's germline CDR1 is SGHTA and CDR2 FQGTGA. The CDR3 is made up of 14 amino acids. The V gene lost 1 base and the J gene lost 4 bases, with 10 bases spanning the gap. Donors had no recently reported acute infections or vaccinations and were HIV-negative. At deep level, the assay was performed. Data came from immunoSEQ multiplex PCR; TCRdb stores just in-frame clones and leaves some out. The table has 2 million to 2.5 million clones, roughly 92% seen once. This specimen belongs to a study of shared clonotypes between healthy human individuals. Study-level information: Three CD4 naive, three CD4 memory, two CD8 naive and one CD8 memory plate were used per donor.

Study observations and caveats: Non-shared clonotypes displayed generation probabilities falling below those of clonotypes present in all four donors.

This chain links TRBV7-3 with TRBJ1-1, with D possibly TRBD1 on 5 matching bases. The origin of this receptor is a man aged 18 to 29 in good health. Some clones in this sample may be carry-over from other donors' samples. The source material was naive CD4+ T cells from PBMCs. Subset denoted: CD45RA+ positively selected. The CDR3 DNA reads TGTGCCAGCAGCTTAATGAGGGGTGGCACTGAAGCTTTCTTT. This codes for CASSLMRGGTEAFF.